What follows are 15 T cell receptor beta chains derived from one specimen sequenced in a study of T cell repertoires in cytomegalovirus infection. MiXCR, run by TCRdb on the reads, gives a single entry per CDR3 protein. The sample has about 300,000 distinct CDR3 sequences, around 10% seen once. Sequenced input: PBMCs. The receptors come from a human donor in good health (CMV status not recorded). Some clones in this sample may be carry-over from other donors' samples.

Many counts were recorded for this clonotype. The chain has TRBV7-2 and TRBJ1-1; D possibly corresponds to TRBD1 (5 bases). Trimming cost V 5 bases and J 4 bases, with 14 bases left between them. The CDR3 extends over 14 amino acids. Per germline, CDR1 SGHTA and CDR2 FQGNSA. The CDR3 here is CASSTAPGSTEAFF. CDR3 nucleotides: TGTGCCAGCAGCACGGCTCCAGGGTCCACTGAAGCTTTCTTT.

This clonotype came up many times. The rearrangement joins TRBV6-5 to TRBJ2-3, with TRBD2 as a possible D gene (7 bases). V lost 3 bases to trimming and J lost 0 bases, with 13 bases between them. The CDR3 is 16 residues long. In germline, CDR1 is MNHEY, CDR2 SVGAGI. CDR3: CASSYRGGPSTDTQYF. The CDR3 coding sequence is TGTGCCAGCAGTTATCGCGGGGGCCCTAGCACAGATACGCAGTATTTT.

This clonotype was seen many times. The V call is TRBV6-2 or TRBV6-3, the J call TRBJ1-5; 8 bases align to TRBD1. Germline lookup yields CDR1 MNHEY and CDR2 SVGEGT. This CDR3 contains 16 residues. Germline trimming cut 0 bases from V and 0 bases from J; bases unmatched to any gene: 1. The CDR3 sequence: CASSYSRGHSNQPQHF. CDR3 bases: TGTGCCAGCAGTTACTCCAGGGGGCATAGCAATCAGCCCCAGCATTTT.

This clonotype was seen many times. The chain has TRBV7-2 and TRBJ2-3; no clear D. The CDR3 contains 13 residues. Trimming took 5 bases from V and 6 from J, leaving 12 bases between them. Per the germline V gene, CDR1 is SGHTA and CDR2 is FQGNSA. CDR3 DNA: TGTGCCAGCAGCCGCCTGCGGATCGATACGCAGTATTTT. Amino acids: CASSRLRIDTQYF. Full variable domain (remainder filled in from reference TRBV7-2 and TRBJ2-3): GAGVSQSPSNKVTEKGKDVELRCDPISGHTALYWYRQSLGQGLEFLIYFQGNSAPDKSGLPSDRFSAERTGGSVSTLTIQRTQQEDSAVYLCASSRLRIDTQYFGPGTRLTVL.

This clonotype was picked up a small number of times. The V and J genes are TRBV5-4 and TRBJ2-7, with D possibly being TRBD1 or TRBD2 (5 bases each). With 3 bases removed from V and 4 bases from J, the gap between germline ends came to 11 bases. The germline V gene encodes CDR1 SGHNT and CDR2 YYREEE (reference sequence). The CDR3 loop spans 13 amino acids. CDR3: CASSWGPQYEQYV. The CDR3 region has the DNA TGTGCCAGCAGCTGGGGACCGCAGTACGAGCAGTACGTC.

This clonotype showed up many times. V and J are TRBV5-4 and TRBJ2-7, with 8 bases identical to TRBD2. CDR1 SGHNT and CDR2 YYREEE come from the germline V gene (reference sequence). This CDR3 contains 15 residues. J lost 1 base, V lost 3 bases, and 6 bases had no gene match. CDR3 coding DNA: TGTGCCAGCAGCTCCGCGGGGGGAAATTCCTACGAGCAGTACTTC. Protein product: CASSSAGGNSYEQYF. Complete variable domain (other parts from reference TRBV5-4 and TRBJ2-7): ETGVTQSPTHLIKTRGQQVTLRCSSQSGHNTVSWYQQALGQGPQFIFQYYREEENGRGNFPPRFSGLQFPNYSSELNVNALELDDSALYLCASSSAGGNSYEQYFGPGTRLTVT.

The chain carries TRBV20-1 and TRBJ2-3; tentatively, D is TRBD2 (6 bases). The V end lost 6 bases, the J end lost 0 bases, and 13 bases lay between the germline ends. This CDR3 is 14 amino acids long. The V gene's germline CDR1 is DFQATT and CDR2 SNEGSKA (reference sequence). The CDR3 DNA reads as TGCAGTGCAGGAGGGGTCACTAGCACAGATACGCAGTATTTT. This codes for CSAGGVTSTDTQYF.

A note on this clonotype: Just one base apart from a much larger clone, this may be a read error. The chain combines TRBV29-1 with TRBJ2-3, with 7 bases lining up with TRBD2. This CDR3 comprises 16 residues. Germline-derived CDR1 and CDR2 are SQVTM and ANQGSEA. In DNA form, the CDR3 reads TGCAGCGTAACTGGGACCCGCGGGGGTCTGGGAGATGCGCAGTATTTT. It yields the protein CSVTGTRGGLGDAQYF.

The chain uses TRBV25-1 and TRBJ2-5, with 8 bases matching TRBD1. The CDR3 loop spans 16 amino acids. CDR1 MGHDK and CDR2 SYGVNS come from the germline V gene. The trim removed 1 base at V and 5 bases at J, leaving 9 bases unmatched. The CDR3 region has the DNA TGTGCCAGCAGTGAATGGTACTCAGGGGGCGGGGAGACCCAGTACTTC. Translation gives CASSEWYSGGGETQYF.

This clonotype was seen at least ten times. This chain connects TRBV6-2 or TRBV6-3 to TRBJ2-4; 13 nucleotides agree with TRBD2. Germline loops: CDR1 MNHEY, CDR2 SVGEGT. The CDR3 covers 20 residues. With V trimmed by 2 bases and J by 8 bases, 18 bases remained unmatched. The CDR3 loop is CASSYHPSSQRLAGGDIQYF. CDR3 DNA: TGTGCCAGCAGTTACCACCCCTCTTCGCAGAGACTAGCGGGGGGAGACATTCAGTACTTC.

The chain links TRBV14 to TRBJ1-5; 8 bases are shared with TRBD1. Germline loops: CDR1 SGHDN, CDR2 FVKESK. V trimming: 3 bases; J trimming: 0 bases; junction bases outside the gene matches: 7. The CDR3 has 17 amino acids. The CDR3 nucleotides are TGTGCCAGCAGCCAGGATACAGGGGGGAATAGCAATCAGCCCCAGCATTTT. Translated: CASSQDTGGNSNQPQHF.

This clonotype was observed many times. CDR3 nucleotide sequence: TGTGCCAGCACCCCAGGAATTTCGGGCGGCTACACCTTC. Its protein is CASTPGISGGYTF. This rearrangement joins TRBV2 to TRBJ1-2; D is unresolved. Trimming took off 7 bases at V and 8 bases at J, with 17 bases between the two ends. Germline lookup yields CDR1 SNHLY and CDR2 FYNNEI. This CDR3 contains 13 residues.

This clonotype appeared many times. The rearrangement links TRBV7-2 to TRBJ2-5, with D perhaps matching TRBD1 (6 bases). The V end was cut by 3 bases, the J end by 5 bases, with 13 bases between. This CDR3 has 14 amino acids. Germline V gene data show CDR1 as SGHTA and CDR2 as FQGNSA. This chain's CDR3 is CASSFPGVEETQYF. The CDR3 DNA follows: TGTGCCAGCAGCTTCCCAGGGGTCGAGGAGACCCAGTACTTC.

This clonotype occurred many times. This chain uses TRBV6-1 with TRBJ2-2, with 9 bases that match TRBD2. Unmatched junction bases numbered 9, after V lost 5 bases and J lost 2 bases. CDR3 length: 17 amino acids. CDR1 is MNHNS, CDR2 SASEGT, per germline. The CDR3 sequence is CASSPGLATDNTGELFF. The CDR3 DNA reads TGTGCCAGCAGTCCGGGACTAGCCACAGATAACACCGGGGAGCTGTTTTTT.

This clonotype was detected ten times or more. This CDR3 reads CASSLVGSPRQETQYF. CDR3 nucleotides: TGTGCCAGCAGCTTAGTAGGCTCCCCCCGCCAAGAGACCCAGTACTTC. This chain connects TRBV7-8 to TRBJ2-5; no clear D. CDR1 is SGHVS, CDR2 FQNEAQ, per germline. V was cut by 1 base and J by 1 base, with 13 bases left in between. The CDR3 runs to 16 residues. Full variable domain (missing parts from reference TRBV7-8 and TRBJ2-5): GAGVSQSPRYKVAKRGQDVALRCDPISGHVSLFWYQQALGQGPEFLTYFQNEAQLDKSGLPSDRFFAERPEGSVSTLKIQRTQQEDSAVYLCASSLVGSPRQETQYFGPGTRLLVL.